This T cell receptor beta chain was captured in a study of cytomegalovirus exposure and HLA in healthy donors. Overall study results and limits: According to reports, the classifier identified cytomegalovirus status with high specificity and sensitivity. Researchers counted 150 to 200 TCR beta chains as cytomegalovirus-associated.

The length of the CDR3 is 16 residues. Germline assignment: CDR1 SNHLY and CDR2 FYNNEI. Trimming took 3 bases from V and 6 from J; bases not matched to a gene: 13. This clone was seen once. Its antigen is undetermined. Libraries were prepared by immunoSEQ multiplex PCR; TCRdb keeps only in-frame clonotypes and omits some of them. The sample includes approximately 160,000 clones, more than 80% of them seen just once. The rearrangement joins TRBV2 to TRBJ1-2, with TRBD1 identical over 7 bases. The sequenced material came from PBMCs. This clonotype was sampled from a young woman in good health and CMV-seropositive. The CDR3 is CASSDLGTGVVDGYTF. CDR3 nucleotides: TGTGCCAGCAGTGATTTGGGAACAGGGGTTGTAGATGGCTACACCTTC.